The clone carrying this T cell receptor (beta chain) was observed a handful of times. Its antigen is unknown. The sample originates from a study of CD8+CD57+ T cells in acquired aplastic anemia. Notes on the study in general: Overlapping CD8+ CDR3 repertoires of patients and controls contained around 31 shared sequences. With respect to CD8+ Simpson's diversity, patients and controls did not differ significantly.

The sequenced patients had an expansion of CD8+CD57+ cells seen by flow cytometry. Genomic DNA templated the TCR beta VDJ and CDR3 profiling. One entry per CDR3 protein results from TCRdb running MiXCR on the reads. The table shows approximately 470,000 distinct CDR3 sequences, with around a third occurring only once. This TCR was recovered from a human donor with aplastic anemia. Sequencing input: sorted CD4+, CD8+, or CD8+CD57+ T cells (not recorded which) from PBMCs.

The chain's CDR3 is CASSLPDRDMYGYTF. CDR3 bases: TGTGCCAGCAGCTTACCCGACAGGGATATGTATGGCTACACCTTC. The V gene is TRBV5-4, the J gene TRBJ1-2; 7 nucleotides agree with TRBD1. The CDR3 length is 15 residues. J was trimmed by 5 bases and V by 2 bases; bases with no gene match: 9. Germline V gene sequence: CDR1 SGHNT, CDR2 YYREEE (reference sequence). The entire variable domain, with the rest obtained from reference TRBV5-4 and TRBJ1-2, is as follows: ETGVTQSPTHLIKTRGQQVTLRCSSQSGHNTVSWYQQALGQGPQFIFQYYREEENGRGNFPPRFSGLQFPNYSSELNVNALELDDSALYLCASSLPDRDMYGYTFGSGTRLTVV.